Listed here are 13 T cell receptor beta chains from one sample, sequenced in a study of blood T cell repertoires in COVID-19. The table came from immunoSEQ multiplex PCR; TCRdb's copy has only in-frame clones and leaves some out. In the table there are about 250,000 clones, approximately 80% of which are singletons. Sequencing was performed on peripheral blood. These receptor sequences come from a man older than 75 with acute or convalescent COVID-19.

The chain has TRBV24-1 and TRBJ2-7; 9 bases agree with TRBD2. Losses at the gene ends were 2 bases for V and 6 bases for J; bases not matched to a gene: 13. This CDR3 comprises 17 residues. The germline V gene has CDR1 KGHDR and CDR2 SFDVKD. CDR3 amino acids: CATSDSDLAGGWGEQYF. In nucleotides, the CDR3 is TGTGCCACCAGTGATTCGGATCTTGCGGGAGGGTGGGGCGAGCAGTACTTC.

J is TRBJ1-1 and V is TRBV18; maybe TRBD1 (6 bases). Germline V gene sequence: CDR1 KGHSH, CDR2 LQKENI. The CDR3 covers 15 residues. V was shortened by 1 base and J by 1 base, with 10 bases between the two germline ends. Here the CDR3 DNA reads TGTGCCAGCTCACCACTCCGAGGGGGGAACACTGAAGCTTTCTTT. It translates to CASSPLRGGNTEAFF.

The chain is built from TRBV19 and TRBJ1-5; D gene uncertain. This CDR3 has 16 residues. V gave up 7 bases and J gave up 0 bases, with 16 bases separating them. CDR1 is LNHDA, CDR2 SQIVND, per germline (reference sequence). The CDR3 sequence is CASNPQYIFSNQPQHF. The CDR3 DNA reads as TGTGCCAGTAATCCCCAGTATATTTTTAGCAATCAGCCCCAGCATTTT.

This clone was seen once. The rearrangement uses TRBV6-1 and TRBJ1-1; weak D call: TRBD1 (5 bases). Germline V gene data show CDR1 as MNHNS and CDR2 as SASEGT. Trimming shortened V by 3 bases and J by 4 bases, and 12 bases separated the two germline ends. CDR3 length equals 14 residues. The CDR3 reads CASSDRSRGTEAFF. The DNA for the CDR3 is TGTGCCAGCAGTGACAGGAGTAGGGGCACTGAAGCTTTCTTT.

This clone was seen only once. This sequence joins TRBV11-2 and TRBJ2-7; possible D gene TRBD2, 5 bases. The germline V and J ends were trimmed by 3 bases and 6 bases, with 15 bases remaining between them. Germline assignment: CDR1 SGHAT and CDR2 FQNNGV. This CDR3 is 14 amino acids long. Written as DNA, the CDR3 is TGTGCCAGCAGCTTGAGCGGACCCATTAGCGAGCAGTACTTC. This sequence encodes CASSLSGPISEQYF.

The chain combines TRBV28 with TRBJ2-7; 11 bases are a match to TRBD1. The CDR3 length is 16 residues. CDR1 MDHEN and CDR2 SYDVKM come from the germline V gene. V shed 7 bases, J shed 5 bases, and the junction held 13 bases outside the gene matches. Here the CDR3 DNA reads TGTGCCAGCATGGTCCGGGACAGGGGGGTAGTGAACGAGCAGTACTTC. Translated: CASMVRDRGVVNEQYF.

This CDR3 reads CASRSLPLNTEAFF. The DNA of the CDR3 is TGTGCCAGCAGGTCCCTCCCTCTGAACACTGAAGCTTTCTTT. V is TRBV12-1 and J is TRBJ1-1. TRBV12-1 is designated a pseudogene. This CDR3 is built from 14 residues.

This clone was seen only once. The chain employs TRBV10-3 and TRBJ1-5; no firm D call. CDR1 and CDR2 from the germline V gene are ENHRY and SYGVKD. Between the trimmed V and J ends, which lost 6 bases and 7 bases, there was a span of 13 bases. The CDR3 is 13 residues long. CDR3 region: CAISPEVRQPQHF. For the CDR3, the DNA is TGTGCCATCAGCCCTGAGGTAAGGCAGCCCCAGCATTTT.

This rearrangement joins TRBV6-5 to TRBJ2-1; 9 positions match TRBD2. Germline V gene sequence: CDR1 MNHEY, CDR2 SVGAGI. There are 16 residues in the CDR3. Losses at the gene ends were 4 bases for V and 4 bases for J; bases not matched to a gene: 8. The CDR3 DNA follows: TGTGCCAGCAGTTTCAGTCGGAGCGGGGGGTACAATGAGCAGTTCTTC. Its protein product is CASSFSRSGGYNEQFF.

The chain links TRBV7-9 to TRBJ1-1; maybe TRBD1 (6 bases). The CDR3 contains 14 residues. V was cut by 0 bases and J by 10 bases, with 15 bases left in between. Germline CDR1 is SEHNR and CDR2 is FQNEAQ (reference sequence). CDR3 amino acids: CASSLAPGERRAFF. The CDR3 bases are TGTGCCAGCAGCTTAGCGCCAGGGGAAAGGCGAGCTTTCTTT.

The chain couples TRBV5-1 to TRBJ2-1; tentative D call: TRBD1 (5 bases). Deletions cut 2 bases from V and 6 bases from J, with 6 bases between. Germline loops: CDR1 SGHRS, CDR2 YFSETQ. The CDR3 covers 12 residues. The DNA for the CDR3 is TGCGCCAGCAGCTTCACAGGCAATGAGCAGTTCTTC. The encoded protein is CASSFTGNEQFF.

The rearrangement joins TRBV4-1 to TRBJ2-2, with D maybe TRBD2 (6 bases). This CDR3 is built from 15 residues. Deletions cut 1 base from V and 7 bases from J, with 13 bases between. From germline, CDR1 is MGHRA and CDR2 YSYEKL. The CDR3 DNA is TGCGCCAGCAGCCAAGTTTCTAGCGCGGGCGGGGAGCTGTTTTTT. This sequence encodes CASSQVSSAGGELFF.

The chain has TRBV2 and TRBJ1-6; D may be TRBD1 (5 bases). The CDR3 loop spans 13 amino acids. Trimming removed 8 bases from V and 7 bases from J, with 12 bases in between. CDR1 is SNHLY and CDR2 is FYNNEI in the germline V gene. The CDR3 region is CASRIRGNSPLHF. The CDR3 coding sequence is TGTGCCAGCCGAATAAGGGGAAATTCACCCCTCCACTTT.